The following is a T cell receptor (beta chain) sequence with its context. No antigen is known for it. Donors showed nominal health when sampled, although they likely had unrecorded immune exposures. Trimming removed 2 bases from V and 8 bases from J; junction bases left unmatched: 12. Germline lookup yields CDR1 SGHTA and CDR2 FQGTGA. This CDR3 has 17 amino acids. 13 Jbeta primers and 60 Vbeta primers were used for the PCR. The assay was immunoSEQ multiplex PCR, and TCRdb's table has in-frame clones only and misses some. The table lists over 200,000 clones, more than 75% of them singletons. The sample belongs to a study of cytomegalovirus exposure and HLA in healthy donors. Findings of the study overall: Per a later analysis, about 18,000 TCR beta sequences showed association with HLA alleles at 0.05 false discovery rate. Three CMV-associated chains proved CMV antigen-specific in vitro.

This TCR came from a male donor in good health and CMV-seronegative. The specimen was PBMCs. This chain links TRBV7-3 with TRBJ2-4; TRBD2 matches at 10 bases. The CDR3, as DNA: TGTGCCAGCAGCTTATCTACTAGCGGGGCTCCCGGGGACATTCAGTACTTC. Its protein product is CASSLSTSGAPGDIQYF.